The present T cell receptor (beta chain) was sequenced within a study of T cells after yellow fever vaccination. TCRdb re-called the 5' RACE reads with MiXCR, one entry per CDR3 protein. Of roughly 50,000 distinct CDR3 sequences listed, roughly 7.4% are singletons. This clonotype was counted only a few times. The antigen is undetermined. General study results and limits: Of the clonotypes, a small share occurred in both CD4 and CD8 compartments. Primary-vaccination clones mostly resurfaced post-booster (around 95% CD4, approximately 87% CD8).

The sample here was CD8+ T cells sorted from PBMCs, taken roughly 15 days after the first yellow fever vaccination. The sequence was collected from a man younger than 35 who received the YFV17D yellow fever vaccine.

The CDR3 is CASSILSNQPQHF. CDR3 DNA: TGTGCCAGCAGTATCCTTAGCAATCAGCCCCAGCATTTT. The chain employs TRBV28 and TRBJ1-5, with unresolved D. The germline gives CDR1 MDHEN, CDR2 SYDVKM. This CDR3 has 13 amino acids. V gave up 5 bases and J gave up 0 bases, with 5 bases separating them. Filled out from reference TRBV28 and TRBJ1-5, the complete variable domain reads DVKVTQSSRYLVKRTGEKVFLECVQDMDHENMFWYRQDPGLGLRLIYFSYDVKMKEKGDIPEGYSVSREKKERFSLILESASTNQTSMYLCASSILSNQPQHFGDGTRLSIL.